Listed below are T cell receptor beta chains from one sample, sequenced in a study of cytomegalovirus exposure and HLA in healthy donors. The repertoire was sequenced with immunoSEQ multiplex PCR; TCRdb's copy has only in-frame clones and lacks some. The table lists about 200,000 clones, roughly 90% of them singletons. The sequenced sample was PBMCs. The receptors derive from a woman under 40 in good health and CMV-seronegative. The CDR3 runs from the conserved cysteine through the conserved F or W. The D gene is left open where the match is weak. Where a row states a size, it is once, few, many or the class of an expanded clone; other rows omit it.

>TRBD2|TRBJ2-3|TRBV5-8|NA
TGTGCCAGCAGCTTGGCCGCTAGCGGGGCGGGCAGCGCAGATACGCAGTATTTT
CASSLAASGAGSADTQYF
>NA|TRBJ2-4|TRBV7-9|NA
TGTGCCAGCAGCTCAGTGGGGGGTCCAGGGCCGAACATTCAGTACTTC
CASSSVGGPGPNIQYF
>TRBD2|TRBJ2-1|TRBV28|few
TGTGCCAGCAGTTTTTTAAGCGGGAGGTACAATGAGCAGTTCTTC
CASSFLSGRYNEQFF
>TRBD1|TRBJ1-1|TRBV7-9|NA
TGTGCCAGCAGCTACACAACAGGGGGCACTGAAGCTTTCTTT
CASSYTTGGTEAFF
>TRBD2|TRBJ2-7|TRBV25-1|NA
TGTGCCAGCAGTGAATTAGTCGCCGGGACTAGCGGACGCTACGAGCAGTACTTC
CASSELVAGTSGRYEQYF
>TRBD1|TRBJ1-1|TRBV27|NA
TGTGCCAGCAGTTTACGATTACAGGGGAGTTTGGACACTGAAGCTTTCTTT
CASSLRLQGSLDTEAFF
>NA|TRBJ1-5|TRBV6-1|NA
TGTGCCAGCAGTCTCCAGGGGAGCAATCAGCCCCAGCATTTT
CASSLQGSNQPQHF
>NA|TRBJ2-5|TRBV9|NA
TGTGCCAGCAGCGTTACCGGGATGGAGACCCAGTACTTC
CASSVTGMETQYF
>NA|TRBJ1-5|TRBV4-1|NA
TGCGCCAGCAGCCAAGAAGCCGATCAGCCCCAGCATTTT
CASSQEADQPQHF
>NA|TRBJ2-7|TRBV1|NA
TGCACCAGCAGCCAATGGCTACTAGCGGGAGTCTACGAGCAGTACTTC
CTSSQWLLAGVYEQYF
>NA|TRBJ2-5|TRBV7-3|NA
TGTGCCTGGGGGAGCGTCCCACGGGGGGAGACCCAGTACTTC
CAWGSVPRGETQYF
>TRBD2|TRBJ2-5|TRBV6-1|once
TGTGCCAGCAGTGAAGCCGCGGGGGAAGAGACCCAGTACTTC
CASSEAAGEETQYF
>TRBD2|TRBJ2-7|TRBV9|NA
TGTGCCAGCAGCGTAGATTCTAGCGGCTCCCTCGAGCAGTACTTC
CASSVDSSGSLEQYF
>NA|TRBJ1-2|TRBV2|NA
TGTGCCAGCAGCGCCACTGGGGGCGCAGTATATGGCTACACCTTC
CASSATGGAVYGYTF
>NA|TRBJ1-1|TRBV11-2|NA
TGTGCCAGCAGCTTAGCTTATCTTGAAGCTTTCTTT
CASSLAYLEAFF
>NA|TRBJ2-5|TRBV5-6|NA
TGTGCCAGCAGCACCGTGGACAGACTCCAAGAGACCCAGTACTTC
CASSTVDRLQETQYF
>NA|TRBJ2-2|TRBV6-5|NA
TGTGCCAGCAGTTACTCCCCAGGCGGGGAGCTGTTTTTT
CASSYSPGGELFF